Following are 18 T cell receptor beta chains from one sample sequenced in a study of T-cell reconstitution after alpha-beta-depleted transplantation in children. During its preparation, the TCRbeta library received unique molecular identifiers. MiXCR, run by TCRdb on the PCR reads, gives a single entry per CDR3 protein. The table has about 580,000 distinct CDR3 sequences, roughly 23% seen once; the top ten hold roughly 15%. The sequencing here drew on PBMCs, mostly from graft donor cells, taken 360 days after TCRalphabeta/CD19-depleted stem cell transplant. These receptors originate from a boy less than two years old who had a stem cell transplant for acute myeloid leukemia, so the T cells may come from the graft donor.

V usage is TRBV3-1 and J usage is TRBJ2-5, with 7 nucleotides matching TRBD2. The CDR3 is 15 amino acids. V dropped 4 bases and J dropped 1; count of bases not matched to a gene: 6. Germline V gene sequence: CDR1 LGHDT, CDR2 YNNKEL (reference sequence). The CDR3 here is CASSPGGGSQETQYF. The CDR3 region has the DNA TGTGCCAGCAGCCCTGGGGGGGGGTCCCAAGAGACCCAGTACTTC.

The table lists this clonotype with a few counts. The CDR3 sequence is CASSRPMGDGYTF. Written as DNA, the CDR3 is TGTGCCAGCAGCCGCCCGATGGGGGATGGCTACACCTTC. The J gene is TRBJ1-2, the V gene TRBV12-3 or TRBV12-4; D is perhaps TRBD1 (5 bases). CDR3 length: 13 amino acids. V gave up 6 bases and J gave up 6 bases, with 14 bases separating them.

This clonotype has just a few counts. The chain recombines TRBV20-1 with TRBJ2-3; TRBD1 is a possible D gene (5 bases). CDR1 and CDR2 (germline): DFQATT, SNEGSKA (reference sequence). Trimming shortened V by 3 bases and J by 5 bases, and 18 bases separated the two germline ends. The CDR3 sequence is 15 residues long. The CDR3 sequence is CSASYMGRDLDTQYF. The DNA for the CDR3 is TGCAGTGCTAGTTACATGGGCAGGGATTTAGATACGCAGTATTTT.

The rearrangement joins TRBV20-1 to TRBJ1-2, with D perhaps TRBD1 (6 bases). Trimming took off 5 bases at V and 1 base at J, with 11 bases between the two ends. CDR1 DFQATT and CDR2 SNEGSKA come from the germline V gene (reference sequence). The CDR3 length is 13 residues. For the CDR3, the DNA is TGCAGTGCTCGGGACACCTATAACTATGGCTACACCTTC. Translating it yields CSARDTYNYGYTF.

This clonotype occurred many times. The chain joins TRBV15 to TRBJ1-5, with 7 bases matching TRBD1. The CDR3 contains 14 residues. Germline loops: CDR1 LNHNV, CDR2 YYDKDF (reference sequence). The DNA of the CDR3 is TGTGCGACCTCGCGCGGGACAGCAAATCAGCCCCAGCATTTT. As protein: CATSRGTANQPQHF.

This clonotype was seen only a few times. The V call is TRBV29-1, the J call TRBJ2-5; D is uncertain. The V end was cut by 4 bases, the J end by 5 bases, with 11 bases between. In germline, CDR1 is SQVTM, CDR2 ANQGSEA. The CDR3 contains 12 residues. The CDR3: CSVVLGYETQYF. Here the CDR3 DNA reads TGCAGCGTTGTACTGGGCTACGAGACCCAGTACTTC. Combining the CDR3 with reference TRBV29-1 and TRBJ2-5 gives the whole variable domain SAVISQKPSRDICQRGTSLTIQCQVDSQVTMMFWYRQQPGQSLTLIATANQGSEATYESGFVIDKFPISRPNLTFSTLTVSNMSPEDSSIYLCSVVLGYETQYFGPGTRLLVL.

The chain is built from TRBV4-3 and TRBJ1-1, with D uncertain. Germline lookup yields CDR1 LGHNA and CDR2 YSLEER. Trimming left V 2 bases short and J 0 bases short, with 13 bases between. The CDR3 totals 16 residues. The CDR3 is CASSQNSLRVNTEAFF. Written as DNA, the CDR3 is TGCGCCAGCAGCCAAAACTCTTTGAGGGTGAACACTGAAGCTTTCTTT.

This clonotype has just one count. This sequence joins TRBV28 and TRBJ2-5; D gene uncertain. The germline V gene encodes CDR1 MDHEN and CDR2 SYDVKM. V dropped 3 bases and J dropped 7 bases, with 15 bases sitting between them. There are 14 residues in the CDR3. The CDR3 DNA sequence: TGTGCCAGCAGTTTCTGGAAGTCCCCTTCGACCCAGTACTTC. This gives the protein CASSFWKSPSTQYF.

The CDR3 protein is CASSSGMGSYEQYV. The DNA of the CDR3 is TGTGCCAGCAGTTCAGGGATGGGGAGCTACGAGCAGTACGTC. This chain connects TRBV7-8 to TRBJ2-7; TRBD1 or TRBD2 may be the D gene (5 bases each). V lost 6 bases, J lost 3 bases, and 15 bases lay in between. CDR1 and CDR2 (germline): SGHVS, FQNEAQ. The CDR3 is 14 amino acids.

J is TRBJ2-3 and V is TRBV5-6; D is undetermined. CDR1 SGHDT and CDR2 YYEEEE come from the germline V gene. The CDR3 sequence is 14 residues long. V lost 0 bases to trimming and J lost 1 base, with 6 bases between them. For the CDR3, the DNA is TGTGCCAGCAGCTTGGCCTTTGGCACAGATACGCAGTATTTT. Protein: CASSLAFGTDTQYF.

The sample holds a few counts of this clonotype. J is TRBJ2-3 and V is TRBV29-1; TRBD2 matches 7 bases. Germline values: CDR1 SQVTM, CDR2 ANQGSEA. The CDR3 loop spans 15 amino acids. V lost 5 bases and J lost 2; bases outside the gene matches: 10. The CDR3 DNA follows: TGCAGCGTTCGGGAAACTAGCGCCCACACAGATACGCAGTATTTT. It is translated as CSVRETSAHTDTQYF.

The V call is TRBV6-6, the J call TRBJ2-7; D unclear. The V end was cut by 2 bases, the J end by 3 bases, with 8 bases between. The CDR3 consists of 13 residues. The germline V gene has CDR1 MNHNY and CDR2 SVGAGI (reference sequence). CDR3 sequence reads: CASSYENGYEQYF. The DNA of the CDR3 is TGTGCCAGCAGTTACGAGAATGGCTACGAGCAGTACTTC.

Here the CDR3 DNA reads TGCAGTGCTCTTGGCAGTGTTCCCTCCTACGAGCAGTACGTC. Amino acids: CSALGSVPSYEQYV. The chain carries TRBV20-1 and TRBJ2-7; D gene ambiguous. Germline V gene sequence: CDR1 DFQATT, CDR2 SNEGSKA (reference sequence). The CDR3 is 14 amino acids. Trimming left V 5 bases short and J 0 bases short, with 14 bases between.

A few counts support this clonotype. The CDR3 DNA follows: TGTGCCATCAGCCCTCCAAGGGACAGCTCTGGGGCCAACGTCCTGACTTTC. Translation: CAISPPRDSSGANVLTF. This chain joins TRBV10-3 and TRBJ2-6, with 7 nucleotides matching TRBD1. The CDR3 is made up of 17 amino acids. Germline V CDR1 and CDR2: ENHRY, SYGVKD. The V gene end was trimmed by 6 bases and the J gene end by 0 bases; junction bases not matched to a gene: 8.

This clonotype was found a few times. The CDR3 loop is CAATQAGNAYEQYF. CDR3 sequence (DNA): TGTGCCGCCACTCAGGCAGGGAACGCCTACGAGCAGTACTTC. The chain uses TRBV6-1 and TRBJ2-7; a possible D gene is TRBD1 (5 bases). V gave up 11 bases and J gave up 2 bases, with 19 bases separating them. This CDR3 spans 14 amino acids. The germline V gene encodes CDR1 MNHNS and CDR2 SASEGT.

This clonotype was counted at least ten times. The chain is built from TRBV11-3 and TRBJ2-7, with D maybe TRBD2 (6 bases). The CDR3 has 13 residues. Germline CDR1 and CDR2: SGHNT and YENEEA. V gave up 5 bases and J gave up 1 base, with 9 bases separating them. CDR3 nucleotides: TGTGCCAGCAGCCGGAGGGGTTCCTACGAGCAGTACTTC. This encodes CASSRRGSYEQYF.

V and J are TRBV4-2 and TRBJ1-2; D may be TRBD1 (6 bases). V shed 6 bases and J shed 5 bases, with 22 bases lying between them. The CDR3 runs to 16 residues. Germline loops: CDR1 LGHNA, CDR2 YNFKEQ. The CDR3 sequence is CASSAPGTSPSYGYTF. DNA for the CDR3: TGTGCCAGCAGTGCCCCGGGGACATCCCCCTCTTATGGCTACACCTTC.

This clonotype was counted between two and nine times. The CDR3: CASSPSGALPGYTF. The DNA of the CDR3 is TGTGCCAGCTCACCATCGGGGGCGCTTCCTGGCTACACCTTC. The chain couples TRBV18 to TRBJ1-2, with TRBD1 as a possible D gene (6 bases). The germline V gene encodes CDR1 KGHSH and CDR2 LQKENI. V lost 2 bases and J 7 bases, leaving 14 bases between the germline ends. The CDR3 spans 14 residues.